These 17 T cell receptor beta chains were all obtained from the same sample, sequenced in a study of somatic mutations in cytotoxic T cells in rheumatoid arthritis. Profiled with immunoSEQ multiplex PCR; TCRdb holds only in-frame clones, not every one. The table shows some 38,000 clones, with approximately 80% occurring only once. The sample comprised CD8+ T cells sorted from blood. The receptors stem from a man aged 35-49 years in good health.

The chain has TRBV11-2 and TRBJ2-2; TRBD2 matches at 7 bases. After removal of 5 bases from V and 4 bases from J, the junction contained 10 bases not matched to a gene. CDR3 length: 16 amino acids. Looked up from germline, CDR1 is SGHAT and CDR2 is FQNNGV. CDR3 coding DNA: TGTGCCAGCAGCCCGACTGGCGGGAGAGTCACCGGGGAGCTGTTTTTT. Translated: CASSPTGGRVTGELFF.

The chain links TRBV27 to TRBJ1-1; possibly TRBD1 for D (6 bases). V was shortened by 3 bases and J by 4 bases, with 15 bases between the two germline ends. There are 15 residues in the CDR3. Germline values: CDR1 MNHEY, CDR2 SMNVEV (reference sequence). For the CDR3, the DNA is TGTGCCAGCAGTTTGTCCCCGGGGGCGACCACTGAAGCTTTCTTT. Its protein is CASSLSPGATTEAFF.

The chain recombines TRBV28 with TRBJ1-3; TRBD1 matches 12 bases. J was trimmed by 4 bases and V by 3 bases; bases with no gene match: 4. In germline, CDR1 is MDHEN, CDR2 SYDVKM. The CDR3 has 16 residues. The CDR3 reads CASSFGGQGAGNTIYF. In DNA, the CDR3 is TGTGCCAGCAGTTTTGGGGGACAGGGGGCAGGAAACACCATATATTTT.

Only a few counts were recorded for this clone. This sequence joins TRBV29-1 and TRBJ1-1; maybe TRBD1 (6 bases). This CDR3 is built from 12 residues. Germline V gene data show CDR1 as SQVTM and CDR2 as ANQGSEA. The V gene lost 5 bases and the J gene lost 1 base, with 8 bases spanning the gap. This chain's CDR3 is CSVQTGNTEAFF. CDR3 in DNA: TGCAGCGTTCAGACAGGGAACACTGAAGCTTTCTTT.

This clone appeared a single time. V gene TRBV7-2 combines with J gene TRBJ2-5, with D perhaps TRBD2 (5 bases). This CDR3 has 16 residues. Germline CDR1 is SGHTA and CDR2 is FQGNSA. V gave up 1 base and J gave up 2 bases, with 14 bases separating them. CDR3 sequence: CASSLGPGGVQETQYF. CDR3 nucleotides: TGTGCCAGCAGCTTAGGGCCCGGAGGCGTTCAAGAGACCCAGTACTTC.

The rearrangement links TRBV27 to TRBJ2-7, with D perhaps being TRBD1 or TRBD2 (6 bases each). Germline V gene data show CDR1 as MNHEY and CDR2 as SMNVEV (reference sequence). V was trimmed by 3 bases and J by 6 bases, leaving 9 bases between them. There are 12 residues in the CDR3. Here the CDR3 reads CASSLSGAEQYF. CDR3 sequence (DNA): TGTGCCAGCAGTTTGTCGGGGGCCGAGCAGTACTTC.

A few counts support this clone. The J gene is TRBJ2-7, the V gene TRBV7-9, with D hard to call. The CDR3 is 13 residues long. V was clipped by 5 bases and J by 4 bases, with 12 bases between them. The germline V gene encodes CDR1 SEHNR and CDR2 FQNEAQ (reference sequence). The CDR3 region has the DNA TGTGCCAGCAGCCCGGTGGCTTCATACGAGCAGTACTTC. It codes for CASSPVASYEQYF.

This clone was counted a few times. The chain links TRBV28 to TRBJ1-1, with D perhaps matching TRBD1 (5 bases). The germline CDR1 and CDR2 sequences are MDHEN and SYDVKM. Trimming left V 7 bases short and J 4 bases short, with 19 bases between. The CDR3 contains 15 residues. In DNA form, the CDR3 reads TGTGCCAGCATCAGAAGGGGCAGGGCGGGCACTGAAGCTTTCTTT. This codes for CASIRRGRAGTEAFF.

This clone was seen a single time. The J gene is TRBJ2-5, the V gene TRBV4-1; D is uncertain. CDR3 size: 11 residues. The V and J ends lost 2 bases and 3 bases respectively, with 1 base between them. Looked up from germline, CDR1 is MGHRA and CDR2 is YSYEKL. CDR3 protein: CASSQKETQYF. The CDR3 DNA sequence: TGCGCCAGCAGCCAAAAAGAGACCCAGTACTTC.

The chain uses TRBV9 and TRBJ2-6, with D possibly called TRBD1 or TRBD2 (5 bases each). The CDR3 is made up of 15 amino acids. The germline V gene encodes CDR1 SGDLS and CDR2 YYNGEE. The ends were cut back, 2 bases at V and 0 bases at J, with 6 bases in the middle. CDR3 sequence reads: CASSVGDSGANVLTF. DNA for the CDR3: TGTGCCAGCAGCGTGGGGGACTCTGGGGCCAACGTCCTGACTTTC.

This clone was seen just once. J is TRBJ2-7 and V is TRBV6-1; D is unresolved. Germline-derived CDR1 and CDR2 are MNHNS and SASEGT. The CDR3 has 13 amino acids. V lost 5 bases, J lost 2 bases, and 10 bases lay in between. CDR3 DNA sequence: TGTGCCAGCAGTCTGACGGAAGCCTACGAGCAGTACTTC. Its protein is CASSLTEAYEQYF.

The chain joins TRBV27 to TRBJ2-5; 12 bases map to TRBD2. The germline V gene has CDR1 MNHEY and CDR2 SMNVEV (reference sequence). The junction had 4 bases not matched to a gene; V was cut back by 4 bases and J by 4 bases. The CDR3 is made up of 15 amino acids. The CDR3, as DNA: TGTGCCAGCAGTTCGCAACTAGCGGGAGGAGAGACCCAGTACTTC. Its translation is CASSSQLAGGETQYF.

This clone was seen just once. The CDR3 DNA reads TGTGCCGGGGGACAGGGCTACAATGAGCAGTTCTTC. Its translation: CAGGQGYNEQFF. This rearrangement joins TRBV2 to TRBJ2-1, with TRBD1 identical over 9 bases. V lost 11 bases, J lost 3 bases, and 2 bases stayed unmatched. CDR3 length equals 12 residues. Germline CDR1 SNHLY, CDR2 FYNNEI.

The chain is built from TRBV4-3 and TRBJ2-3, with 10 bases aligning to TRBD2. This CDR3 has 17 amino acids. Trimming removed 0 bases from V and 5 bases from J; junction bases left unmatched: 8. Germline V CDR1 and CDR2: LGHNA, YSLEER. For the CDR3, the DNA is TGCGCCAGCAGCCAAGATCGAGCGGGAGGGGGACTAGATACGCAGTATTTT. It specifies CASSQDRAGGGLDTQYF.

V and J are TRBV14 and TRBJ2-7; 10 nucleotides match TRBD2. Germline CDR1 is SGHDN and CDR2 is FVKESK. The CDR3 is made up of 15 amino acids. Trimming took 6 bases from V and 7 from J; bases not matched to a gene: 12. The CDR3 here is CASSSSGSTFEEQYF. CDR3 nucleotide sequence: TGTGCCAGCAGTTCTAGCGGGAGCACCTTCGAGGAGCAGTACTTC.

V and J are TRBV7-7 and TRBJ2-5; D is ambiguous. The CDR3 has 13 residues. The germline V and J ends were trimmed by 3 bases and 5 bases, with 10 bases remaining between them. Per germline, CDR1 SSHAT and CDR2 FNYEAQ (reference sequence). For the CDR3, the DNA is TGTGCCAGCAGCTTGACCCTCGGGGAGACCCAGTACTTC. Translating it yields CASSLTLGETQYF.

V gene TRBV7-6 combines with J gene TRBJ2-4, with a weak D call TRBD2 (6 bases). The CDR3 loop spans 14 amino acids. Trimming took 5 bases from V and 5 from J, leaving 13 bases between them. Germline CDR1 is SGHVS and CDR2 is FNYEAQ. The CDR3 DNA reads as TGTGCCAGCAGCGGCGGGACGGACCAAAACATTCAGTACTTC. Translated: CASSGGTDQNIQYF.